One and the same sample provided the 26 T cell receptor beta chains below, sequenced in a study of blood T cell repertoires in COVID-19. Generated by immunoSEQ multiplex PCR, the TCRdb table keeps only in-frame clones and is missing some. The sample contains 100,000 or so clones, around 93% of which appear only once. The sequenced sample was peripheral blood. These receptors were taken from a man aged 50 to 59 with acute or convalescent COVID-19.

The chain combines TRBV5-8 with TRBJ1-3, with TRBD1 matching 7 bases. The germline gives CDR1 SGHTS, CDR2 YDEGEE. The CDR3 is made up of 15 amino acids. J gave up 0 bases and V 6 bases, and 6 bases lay outside the gene matches. CDR3 bases: TGTGCCAGCACCCGGACAGGACGCTCTGGAAACACCATATATTTT. Protein product: CASTRTGRSGNTIYF.

The gene calls are TRBV5-3 and TRBJ2-4; D possibly corresponds to TRBD1 (6 bases). TRBV5-3 is recorded as an ORF, its role being uncertain. This CDR3 region has 14 residues. V lost 3 bases and J 1 base, leaving 8 bases between the germline ends. The CDR3 protein is CARSSQGAKNIQYF. For the CDR3, the DNA is TGTGCCAGAAGCTCCCAGGGGGCCAAAAACATTCAGTACTTC.

The chain employs TRBV6-5 and TRBJ1-6, with TRBD1 matching 7 bases. The trim removed 5 bases at V and 10 bases at J, leaving 11 bases unmatched. In germline, CDR1 is MNHEY, CDR2 SVGAGI. CDR3 length equals 15 residues. The CDR3 spells CASSSNDRVGSPLHF. CDR3 in DNA: TGTGCCAGCAGTAGTAACGACAGGGTTGGATCACCCCTCCACTTT.

The genes are TRBV6-2 or TRBV6-3 and TRBJ1-5, with D maybe TRBD1 (5 bases). Between the trimmed V and J ends, which lost 0 bases and 4 bases, there was a span of 10 bases. Germline V CDR1 and CDR2: MNHEY, SVGEGT. The CDR3 contains 15 residues. Here the CDR3 reads CASSYSRQSNQPQHF. DNA of the CDR3: TGTGCCAGCAGTTACTCGCGACAGTCTAATCAGCCCCAGCATTTT.

The chain couples TRBV6-5 to TRBJ1-2; tentatively, D is TRBD1 (5 bases). V lost 5 bases, J lost 4 bases, and 11 bases lay in between. Germline values: CDR1 MNHEY, CDR2 SVGAGI. This CDR3 comprises 13 residues. The CDR3 spells CASSIRGGYGYTF. The CDR3 coding sequence is TGTGCCAGCAGTATAAGGGGCGGCTATGGCTACACCTTC.

V gene TRBV2 combines with J gene TRBJ2-7; a weak D match, TRBD1 (5 bases). The CDR3 spans 14 residues. Deletions cut 6 bases from V and 3 bases from J, with 15 bases between. The germline V gene encodes CDR1 SNHLY and CDR2 FYNNEI. For the CDR3, the DNA is TGTGCCAGCAGGACGGACCGGACAAGCTACGAGCAGTACTTC. Translation gives CASRTDRTSYEQYF.

The genes are TRBV5-1 and TRBJ2-7; 9 nucleotides line up with TRBD1. The CDR3 has 14 amino acids. CDR1 is SGHRS, CDR2 YFSETQ, per germline. Trimming cost V 4 bases and J 5 bases; bases outside gene matches: 7. In nucleotides, the CDR3 is TGCGCCAGCAGCCCCGGGACAGGGCGGGACGAGCAGTACTTC. Its protein is CASSPGTGRDEQYF.

About this clone: The germline gene is not matched at one end of the junction; a read error may be the cause. The chain employs TRBV5-1 and TRBJ2-2; weak D call: TRBD1 (6 bases). The CDR3 length is 16 residues. Germline assignment: CDR1 SGHRS and CDR2 YFSETQ. CDR3 residues: CASRLGQATNTGELFF. CDR3 in DNA: TGCGCCAGCAGGTTGGGACAAGCAACGAACACCGGGGAGCTGTTTTTT.

J is TRBJ1-4 and V is TRBV5-4; no clear D. Germline CDR1 SGHNT, CDR2 YYREEE (reference sequence). This CDR3 spans 16 amino acids. Trimming took 0 bases from V and 0 from J, leaving 9 bases between them. The CDR3 reads CASSLGHQTTNEKLFF. The CDR3 DNA is TGTGCCAGCAGCTTGGGACACCAGACAACTAATGAAAAACTGTTTTTT.

The V gene is TRBV18, the J gene TRBJ2-4; tentative D call: TRBD1 (5 bases). Trimming removed 3 bases from V and 2 bases from J, with 11 bases in between. The CDR3 covers 15 residues. Per the germline V gene, CDR1 is KGHSH and CDR2 is LQKENI. This CDR3 is CASSPLQATKNIQYF. CDR3 in DNA: TGTGCCAGCTCACCTTTACAGGCGACCAAAAACATTCAGTACTTC.

The chain carries TRBV24-1 and TRBJ2-5; 7 nucleotides agree with TRBD2. The CDR3 is 17 amino acids. The germline gives CDR1 KGHDR, CDR2 SFDVKD. The V gene end was trimmed by 4 bases and the J gene end by 7 bases; junction bases not matched to a gene: 17. CDR3 nucleotide sequence: TGTGCCACCAGTGACCGAAGGCTAGCGGCCCATGGTGGGACCCAGTACTTC. Amino acid sequence: CATSDRRLAAHGGTQYF.

The V gene is TRBV3-1 (or the pseudogene TRBV3-2), the J gene TRBJ1-3; D remains unclear. V dropped 2 bases and J dropped 6 bases, with 14 bases sitting between them. The CDR3 spans 15 residues. CDR1 and CDR2 from the germline V gene are LGHDT and YNNKEL (reference sequence). The CDR3 loop is CASSQTGQSANTIYF. The CDR3 DNA is TGTGCCAGCAGCCAAACGGGTCAGTCGGCAAACACCATATATTTT.

The V gene is TRBV24-1, the J gene TRBJ1-5; 10 positions agree with TRBD1. CDR1 and CDR2 (germline): KGHDR, SFDVKD. The CDR3 contains 16 residues. V was clipped by 3 bases and J by 4 bases; unmatched bases: 5. CDR3: CATSDPSGQGNQPQHF. In DNA form, the CDR3 reads TGTGCCACCAGTGATCCATCGGGACAGGGGAATCAGCCCCAGCATTTT.

The V call is TRBV7-2, the J call TRBJ1-1; maybe TRBD1 (5 bases). Germline V lookup: CDR1 SGHTA, CDR2 FQGNSA. CDR3 length equals 17 residues. V was cut by 2 bases and J by 1 base, with 17 bases left in between. This CDR3 reads CASSLRGRGLGNTEAFF. In DNA form, the CDR3 reads TGTGCCAGCAGCTTACGTGGGAGGGGTCTAGGGAACACTGAAGCTTTCTTT.

This sequence joins TRBV7-9 and TRBJ2-7, with D perhaps matching TRBD2 (7 bases). Trimming shortened V by 5 bases and J by 0 bases, and 17 bases separated the two germline ends. This CDR3 region has 16 residues. Germline values: CDR1 SEHNR, CDR2 FQNEAQ (reference sequence). CDR3 sequence reads: CASSPQGRGPSYEQYF. The CDR3 DNA follows: TGTGCCAGCAGCCCCCAGGGGCGGGGGCCCTCCTACGAGCAGTACTTC.

By sample share, this clone is medium-sized. The chain carries TRBV24-1 and TRBJ1-5; D not resolved. Germline V gene data show CDR1 as KGHDR and CDR2 as SFDVKD. The V and J ends lost 3 bases and 2 bases respectively, with 10 bases between them. The CDR3 length is 15 residues. Written as DNA, the CDR3 is TGTGCCACCAGTGATGAGGGTTTGGGCAATCAGCCCCAGCATTTT. Its protein is CATSDEGLGNQPQHF.

This rearrangement joins TRBV29-1 to TRBJ1-1; the match to TRBD1 covers 7 bases. The V gene's germline CDR1 is SQVTM and CDR2 ANQGSEA. Unmatched junction bases numbered 9, after V lost 4 bases and J lost 1 base. This CDR3 spans 15 amino acids. The chain's CDR3 is CSVVTGVVGNTEAFF. The CDR3 coding sequence is TGCAGCGTTGTCACAGGGGTAGTTGGGAACACTGAAGCTTTCTTT.

The V call is TRBV5-1, the J call TRBJ2-2; tentative D call: TRBD1 (5 bases). Looked up from germline, CDR1 is SGHRS and CDR2 is YFSETQ. The V and J ends lost 7 bases and 0 bases respectively, with 7 bases between them. This CDR3 region has 13 residues. The CDR3 DNA reads as TGCGCCAGCGCGACAGCGAACACCGGGGAGCTGTTTTTT. It codes for CASATANTGELFF. Variable domain in full (rest from reference TRBV5-1 and TRBJ2-2): KAGVTQTPRYLIKTRGQQVTLSCSPISGHRSVSWYQQTPGQGLQFLFEYFSETQRNKGNFPGRFSGRQFSNSRSEMNVSTLELGDSALYLCASATANTGELFFGEGSRLTVL.

The chain recombines TRBV4-3 with TRBJ2-1; tentatively, D is TRBD2 (7 bases). V gave up 1 base and J gave up 4 bases, with 17 bases separating them. The CDR3 runs 17 residues. Germline V gives CDR1 LGHNA, CDR2 YSLEER. CDR3 region: CASSQGSGGQVYNEQFF. The CDR3 DNA follows: TGCGCCAGCAGCCAAGGTTCGGGGGGCCAAGTGTACAATGAGCAGTTCTTC.

V gene TRBV9 combines with J gene TRBJ1-3, with 7 bases lining up with TRBD1. The length of the CDR3 is 15 residues. Germline values: CDR1 SGDLS, CDR2 YYNGEE. Trimming cost V 1 base and J 4 bases; bases outside gene matches: 5. DNA of the CDR3: TGTGCCAGCAGCGTATCCGGGACAGCCGGAAACACCATATATTTT. Its translation: CASSVSGTAGNTIYF.

The chain combines TRBV7-9 with TRBJ1-1, with 8 bases lining up with TRBD1. CDR1 SEHNR and CDR2 FQNEAQ come from the germline V gene (reference sequence). CDR3 length equals 15 residues. J gave up 8 bases and V 4 bases, and 12 bases lay outside the gene matches. As DNA, the CDR3 is TGTGCCAGCAGCTCAGGACAGGGCAAGCAGGAGGAAGCTTTCTTT. It is translated as CASSSGQGKQEEAFF.

This chain uses TRBV3-1 (or the pseudogene TRBV3-2) with TRBJ1-2; D call uncertain. V gave up 0 bases and J gave up 3 bases, with 11 bases separating them. Germline-derived CDR1 and CDR2 are LGHDT and YNNKEL (reference sequence). This CDR3 is built from 15 residues. The CDR3 is CASSQDPRTHYGYTF. The CDR3 DNA is TGTGCCAGCAGCCAAGATCCGCGGACTCACTATGGCTACACCTTC.

The V gene is TRBV18, the J gene TRBJ2-7; TRBD1 agrees at 8 bases. Germline loops: CDR1 KGHSH, CDR2 LQKENI. V lost 5 bases, J lost 3 bases, and 6 bases stayed unmatched. The CDR3 covers 14 residues. As DNA, the CDR3 is TGTGCCAGCTCAGAGGCAGGGGGCGACTACGAGCAGTACTTC. Protein product: CASSEAGGDYEQYF.

J is TRBJ2-7 and V is TRBV6-5; tentatively, D is TRBD2 (5 bases). V lost 7 bases, J lost 0 bases, and 10 bases lay in between. Germline CDR1 and CDR2: MNHEY and SVGAGI. The CDR3 is 13 residues long. DNA of the CDR3: TGTGCCAGCAACCTAGGGAGCTCCTACGAGCAGTACTTC. Residues: CASNLGSSYEQYF.

The chain is built from TRBV6-1 and TRBJ1-6; 9 bases are shared with TRBD1. The length of the CDR3 is 21 residues. Germline CDR1 is MNHNS and CDR2 is SASEGT. V trimming: 2 bases; J trimming: 0 bases; junction bases outside the gene matches: 14. CDR3 in DNA: TGTGCCAGCAGTGAAATATTAGCACAGGGGGCTTCCTACTCCTATAATTCACCCCTCCACTTT. It encodes CASSEILAQGASYSYNSPLHF.

This clone was detected only a few times. The chain uses TRBV6-1 and TRBJ1-2; D is uncertain. The germline gives CDR1 MNHNS, CDR2 SASEGT. The CDR3 has 12 residues. Trimming stripped 1 base from V and 8 bases from J, with 8 bases between. CDR3 nucleotide sequence: TGTGCCAGCAGTGAAGGTTTACGGGGCTACACCTTC. Its translation is CASSEGLRGYTF.